This T cell receptor (beta chain) was recorded in a study of control samples from healthy donors and cancer patients. The CDR3 is 16 residues long. Germline CDR1 reads SGHTA; CDR2 reads FQGTGA. Trimming at V came to 2 bases and at J to 3 bases, leaving 4 bases not matched to a gene. Assay: immunoSEQ multiplex PCR; the TCRdb copy retains only in-frame clones and omits some. The table records roughly 150,000 clones, about 90% of them present only once. The source of this sequence is a man aged 18 to 29 in good health. The rearrangement links TRBV7-3 to TRBJ2-2, with 9 nucleotides matching TRBD1. Sequenced: blood. The CDR3 region has the DNA TGTGCCAGCAGCTTACAACAGGGGGCGGACACCGGGGAGCTGTTTTTT. Translation gives CASSLQQGADTGELFF.